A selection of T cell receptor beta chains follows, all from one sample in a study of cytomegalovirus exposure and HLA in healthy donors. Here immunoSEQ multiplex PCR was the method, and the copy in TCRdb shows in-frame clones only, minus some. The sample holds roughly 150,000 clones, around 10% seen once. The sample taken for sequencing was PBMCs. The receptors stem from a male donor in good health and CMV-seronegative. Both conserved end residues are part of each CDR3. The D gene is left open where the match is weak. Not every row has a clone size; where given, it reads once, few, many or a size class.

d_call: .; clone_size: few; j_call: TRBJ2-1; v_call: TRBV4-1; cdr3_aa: CASSHESSEQFF; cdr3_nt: TGCGCCAGCAGCCACGAGTCGAGTGAGCAGTTCTTC
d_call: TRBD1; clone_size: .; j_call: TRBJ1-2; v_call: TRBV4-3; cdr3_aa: CASSQIQGVLNYGYTF; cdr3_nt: TGCGCCAGCAGCCAAATCCAGGGGGTCTTAAACTATGGCTACACCTTC
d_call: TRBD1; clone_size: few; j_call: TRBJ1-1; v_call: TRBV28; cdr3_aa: CASSPIRDSHLRDTEAFF; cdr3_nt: TGTGCCAGCAGTCCCATCCGGGACAGTCATCTTCGGGACACTGAAGCTTTCTTT
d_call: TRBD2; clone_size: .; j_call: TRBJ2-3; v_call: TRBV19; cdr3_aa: CASSWEGASTDTQYF; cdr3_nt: TGTGCCAGTAGTTGGGAGGGAGCAAGCACAGATACGCAGTATTTT
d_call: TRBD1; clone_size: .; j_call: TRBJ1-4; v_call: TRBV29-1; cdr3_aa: CSVRPEGTGGEKLFF; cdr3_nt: TGCAGCGTACGTCCCGAGGGGACAGGGGGGGAAAAACTGTTTTTT
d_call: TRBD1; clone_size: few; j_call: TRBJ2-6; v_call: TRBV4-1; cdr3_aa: CASSQDRAGGFSGANVLTF; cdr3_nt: TGCGCCAGCAGCCAAGATCGGGCAGGGGGCTTCTCTGGGGCCAACGTCCTGACTTTC
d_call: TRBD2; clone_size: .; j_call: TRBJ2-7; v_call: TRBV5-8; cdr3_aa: CASSLAGGPTYEQYF; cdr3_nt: TGTGCCAGCAGCTTGGCGGGGGGGCCCACCTACGAGCAGTACTTC
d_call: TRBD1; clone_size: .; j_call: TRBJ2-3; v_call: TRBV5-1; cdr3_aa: CASSFRDSKTDTQYF; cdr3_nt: TGCGCCAGCAGCTTTAGGGACAGTAAAACAGATACGCAGTATTTT
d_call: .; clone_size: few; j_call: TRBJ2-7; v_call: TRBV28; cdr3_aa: CASSRTGGGLYEQYF; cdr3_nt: TGTGCCAGCAGCCGTACAGGGGGGGGCCTCTACGAGCAGTACTTC
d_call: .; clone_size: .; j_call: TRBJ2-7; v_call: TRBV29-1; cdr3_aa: CSVVGRGSYEQYF; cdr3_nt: TGCAGCGTTGTGGGCAGGGGTTCCTACGAGCAGTACTTC
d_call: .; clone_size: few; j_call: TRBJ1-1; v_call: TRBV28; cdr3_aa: CASSLLFRTEAFF; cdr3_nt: TGTGCCAGCAGTTTATTGTTCCGGACTGAAGCTTTCTTT
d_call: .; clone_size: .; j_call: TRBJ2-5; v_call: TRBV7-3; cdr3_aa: CASSLLGGVETQYF; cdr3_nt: TGTGCCAGCAGCTTATTAGGGGGTGTGGAGACCCAGTACTTC
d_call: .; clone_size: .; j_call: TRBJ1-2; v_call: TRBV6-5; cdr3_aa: CASSSPGLTYGYTF; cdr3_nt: TGTGCCAGCAGTTCCCCGGGACTAACCTATGGCTACACCTTC
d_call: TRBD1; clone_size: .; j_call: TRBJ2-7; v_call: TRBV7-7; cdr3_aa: CASSLGTGISYEQYF; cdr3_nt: TGTGCTAGCAGCTTGGGGACAGGGATCTCCTACGAGCAGTACTTC
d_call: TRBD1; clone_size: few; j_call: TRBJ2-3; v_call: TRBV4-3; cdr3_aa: CASSQLTGGEDTQYF; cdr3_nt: TGCGCCAGCAGCCAGTTGACAGGGGGAGAAGATACGCAGTATTTT
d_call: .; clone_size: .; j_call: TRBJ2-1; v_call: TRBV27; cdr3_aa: CASSLGQVSYNEQFF; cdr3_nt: TGTGCCAGCAGTTTGGGACAAGTCTCCTACAATGAGCAGTTCTTC
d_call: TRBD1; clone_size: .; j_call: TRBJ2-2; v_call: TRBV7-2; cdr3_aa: CASSLYRGFNTGELFF; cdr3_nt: TGTGCCAGCAGCTTATACAGGGGGTTCAACACCGGGGAGCTGTTTTTT
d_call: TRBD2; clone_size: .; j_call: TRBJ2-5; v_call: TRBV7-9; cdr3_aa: CASSASPSGAYQETQYF; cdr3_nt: TGTGCCAGCAGCGCATCGCCTAGCGGAGCGTACCAAGAGACCCAGTACTTC
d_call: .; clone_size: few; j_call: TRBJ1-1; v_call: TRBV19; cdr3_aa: CASSIQGTSEAFF; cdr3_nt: TGTGCCAGTAGTATCCAGGGTACGTCTGAAGCTTTCTTT
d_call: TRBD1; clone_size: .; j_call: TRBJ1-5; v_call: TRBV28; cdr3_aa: CASSFRPGTAHSNQPQHF; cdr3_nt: TGTGCCAGCAGTTTTCGACCGGGGACAGCTCATAGCAATCAGCCCCAGCATTTT
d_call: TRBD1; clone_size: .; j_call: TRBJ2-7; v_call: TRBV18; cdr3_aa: CASSPPRDRGEQYF; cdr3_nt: TGTGCCAGCTCACCACCGCGAGACAGGGGTGAGCAGTACTTC
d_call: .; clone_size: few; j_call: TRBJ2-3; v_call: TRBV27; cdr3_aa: CASSWGPAKGTDTQYF; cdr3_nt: TGTGCCAGCAGTTGGGGCCCCGCGAAGGGCACAGATACGCAGTATTTT
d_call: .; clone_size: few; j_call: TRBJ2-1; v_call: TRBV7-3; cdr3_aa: CASGGRENEQFF; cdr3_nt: TGTGCCAGCGGAGGACGCGAAAATGAGCAGTTCTTC
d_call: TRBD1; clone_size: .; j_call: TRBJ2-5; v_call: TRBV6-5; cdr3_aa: CASSYPGGLETQYF; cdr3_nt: TGTGCCAGCAGTTACCCAGGGGGCCTAGAGACCCAGTACTTC
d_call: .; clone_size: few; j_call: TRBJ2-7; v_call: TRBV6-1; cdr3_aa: CASTDGTEQYF; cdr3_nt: TGTGCCAGCACCGACGGGACAGAGCAGTACTTC
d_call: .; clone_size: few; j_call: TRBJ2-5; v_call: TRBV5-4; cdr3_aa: CASSLSFSEYQETQYF; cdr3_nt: TGTGCCAGCAGCTTGTCATTCTCGGAGTACCAAGAGACCCAGTACTTC